A selection of T cell receptor beta chains follows, all from one sample in a study of radiotherapy plus CTLA-4 blockade in lung cancer. Clones were sequenced by immunoSEQ multiplex PCR, and TCRdb holds only the in-frame ones, with some missing. The sample records over 60,000 clones, around 86% being singletons. Source: peripheral blood, taken from a patient treated with radiotherapy plus ipilimumab. The receptors originated from a human donor with non-small cell lung cancer who had stable disease on radiotherapy plus ipilimumab. Both conserved end residues are part of each CDR3. The order of the fields is CDR3 length, D gene, clone size, J gene, V gene, CDR3 DNA, CDR3 protein. D genes are given only for firm matches. Size is stated for part of the rows, as once, few or many counts, or as a class when the clone is expanded.

>15|-|-|TRBJ2-4|TRBV11-2
TGTGCCAGCAGCTTAGGTGCAGGGACGGAGGTCATTCAGTACTTC
CASSLGAGTEVIQYF
>20|TRBD2|-|TRBJ2-1|TRBV28
TGTGCCAGCAGTCCCGGACTAGCGGGGGGGCGATGGGGAAAATACAATGAGCAGTTCTTC
CASSPGLAGGRWGKYNEQFF
>16|-|once|TRBJ2-3|TRBV18
TGTGCCAGCTCACCAGTAGGTAGCGGTTACACAGATACGCAGTATTTT
CASSPVGSGYTDTQYF
>18|-|-|TRBJ1-6|TRBV5-5
TGTGCCAGCAGCTGGCGGACTTTAAGGAATTCCTATAATTCACCCCTCCACTTT
CASSWRTLRNSYNSPLHF
>13|-|-|TRBJ2-7|TRBV7-7
TGTGCCAGCAGCTTTTTCTTGGGTCGTGAGCAGTACTTC
CASSFFLGREQYF
>14|-|-|TRBJ1-3|TRBV6-1
TGTGCCAGCATGTTACTGGGTTTTGGAAACACCATATATTTT
CASMLLGFGNTIYF
>15|-|-|TRBJ1-3|TRBV7-9
TGTGCCAGCAGCCAAACAGGGATTTTTGGAAACACCATATATTTT
CASSQTGIFGNTIYF
>16|TRBD2|-|TRBJ2-2|TRBV4-2
TGTGCCAGCAGCCAAGTTAAAGCGGGAGCCACCGGGGAGCTGTTTTTT
CASSQVKAGATGELFF
>17|TRBD1|-|TRBJ1-3|TRBV4-2
TGTGCCAGCAGCCAGGGGGGGACAGGAGGCTCTGGAAACACCATATATTTT
CASSQGGTGGSGNTIYF
>16|-|-|TRBJ2-2|TRBV4-2
TGTGCCAGCAGCCAAGAGCCCGCCCTCTCCACCGGGGAGCTGTTTTTT
CASSQEPALSTGELFF
>11|-|-|TRBJ2-7|TRBV11-2
TGTGCCAGCAGCTCCTCCTACGAGCAGTACTTC
CASSSSYEQYF
>12|-|-|TRBJ1-6|TRBV28
TGTGCCAGCAGTAGGGACCTTCACGCTCTCCACTTT
CASSRDLHALHF
>14|TRBD1|-|TRBJ1-5|TRBV28
TGTGCCAGCAGCATAGACAGGGACCGTCCCCCCCAGCATTTT
CASSIDRDRPPQHF
>13|-|once|TRBJ2-3|TRBV7-2
TGTGCCAGCAGCCGGGCGGAGAGGGATACGCAGTATTTT
CASSRAERDTQYF
>16|TRBD1|-|TRBJ1-6|TRBV7-8
TGTGCCAGCAGCTTAGCGCAGGGGGCGGGAAATTCACCCCTCCACTTT
CASSLAQGAGNSPLHF
>15|TRBD2|-|TRBJ2-7|TRBV27
TGTGCCAGCAGATCTAGCGGGGGGCTCTCCTACGAGCAGTACTTC
CASRSSGGLSYEQYF